The 17 T cell receptor beta chains in this list originate from one sample, sequenced in a study of blood T cell repertoires in COVID-19. Sequencing was performed with immunoSEQ multiplex PCR; in TCRdb, only in-frame clones are kept and a portion is missing. Seen here are about 48,000 clones, approximately 90% observed once, and the top ten hold roughly 5%. The sequencing input was peripheral blood. The receptors were sampled from a man between 70 and 80 years old with acute or convalescent COVID-19.

V and J are TRBV28 and TRBJ1-4; TRBD1 matches at 7 bases. The CDR3 is 14 residues long. The germline V gene has CDR1 MDHEN and CDR2 SYDVKM. V shed 2 bases and J 7 bases; nucleotides not matched to a gene: 4. Here the CDR3 reads CASSLAGGSEKLFF. Written as DNA, the CDR3 is TGTGCCAGCAGTTTAGCAGGGGGTAGTGAAAAACTGTTTTTT. Variable domain in full (rest from reference TRBV28 and TRBJ1-4): DVKVTQSSRYLVKRTGEKVFLECVQDMDHENMFWYRQDPGLGLRLIYFSYDVKMKEKGDIPEGYSVSREKKERFSLILESASTNQTSMYLCASSLAGGSEKLFFGSGTQLSVL.

CDR3: CAISNRDRALYEQYF. CDR3 nucleotide sequence: TGTGCCATCAGTAACCGGGACAGGGCACTATACGAGCAGTACTTC. The chain has TRBV10-3 and TRBJ2-7, with TRBD1 matching 9 bases. Per germline, CDR1 ENHRY and CDR2 SYGVKD. J was trimmed by 4 bases and V by 5 bases; bases with no gene match: 9. This CDR3 is built from 15 residues.

The rearrangement uses TRBV24-1 and TRBJ1-5, with 7 bases fitting TRBD1. V lost 4 bases to trimming and J lost 11 bases; unmatched junction nucleotides: 7. In germline, CDR1 is KGHDR, CDR2 SFDVKD. The CDR3 totals 13 residues. This chain's CDR3 is CATSDPGGRTQHF. The CDR3, as DNA: TGTGCCACCAGTGACCCAGGGGGTCGTACCCAGCATTTT.

This sequence joins TRBV18 and TRBJ2-2; D is ambiguous. This CDR3 spans 16 amino acids. CDR1 and CDR2 from the germline V gene are KGHSH and LQKENI. V was shortened by 8 bases and J by 0 bases, with 16 bases between the two germline ends. CDR3 amino acids: CASQPTRQTNTGELFF. The CDR3 region has the DNA TGTGCCAGCCAACCCACGAGGCAGACGAACACCGGGGAGCTGTTTTTT. Drawing the rest from reference TRBV18 and TRBJ2-2, the complete variable domain is NAGVMQNPRHLVRRRGQEARLRCSPMKGHSHVYWYRQLPEEGLKFMVYLQKENIIDESGMPKERFSAEFPKEGPSILRIQQVVRGDSAAYFCASQPTRQTNTGELFFGEGSRLTVL.

This clone was counted once. One junction end disagrees with the germline gene, perhaps due to a read error. The genes are TRBV19 and TRBJ1-6; TRBD1 matches at 7 bases. This CDR3 contains 15 residues. Germline CDR1 and CDR2: LNHDA and SQIVND (reference sequence). The CDR3 DNA follows: TGTGCCAGTAGGATAGGGGGCACGTATAATTCACCCCTCCACTTT. This translates into CASRIGGTYNSPLHF.

The rearrangement joins TRBV27 to TRBJ1-5; 7 nucleotides line up with TRBD1. The CDR3 has 16 residues. The germline gives CDR1 MNHEY, CDR2 SMNVEV (reference sequence). The V gene end was trimmed by 6 bases and the J gene end by 0 bases; junction bases not matched to a gene: 8. The CDR3 DNA is TGTGCCAGCAGCCCATGGACAGGCCATAGCAATCAGCCCCAGCATTTT. Its translation is CASSPWTGHSNQPQHF.

The V call is TRBV7-3, the J call TRBJ1-6; TRBD1 is a possible D gene (6 bases). V was cut by 3 bases and J by 9 bases, with 12 bases left in between. Germline CDR1 SGHTA, CDR2 FQGTGA. The CDR3 length is 14 residues. CDR3 DNA: TGTGCCAGCAGCTTGGACAGCAACCTTTCACCCCTCCACTTT. This codes for CASSLDSNLSPLHF.

This chain uses TRBV2 with TRBJ2-7; TRBD2 matches at 7 bases. CDR1 and CDR2 (germline): SNHLY, FYNNEI. V trimming: 8 bases; J trimming: 0 bases; junction bases outside the gene matches: 10. The CDR3 is 15 residues long. The CDR3 DNA follows: TGTGCCAGCTTCCGCCGGGGAGGGAGCTCCTACGAGCAGTACTTC. Protein sequence: CASFRRGGSSYEQYF. Variable domain in full (rest from reference TRBV2 and TRBJ2-7): EPEVTQTPSHQVTQMGQEVILRCVPISNHLYFYWYRQILGQKVEFLVSFYNNEISEKSEIFDDQFSVERPDGSNFTLKIRSTKLEDSAMYFCASFRRGGSSYEQYFGPGTRLTVT.

The J gene is TRBJ2-6, the V gene TRBV6-5; D call uncertain. Germline V gene sequence: CDR1 MNHEY, CDR2 SVGAGI. Trimming cost V 4 bases and J 0 bases, with 10 bases left between them. This CDR3 has 16 amino acids. In nucleotides, the CDR3 is TGTGCCAGCAGTTTGGAGACTGCCTCTGGGGCCAACGTCCTGACTTTC. This codes for CASSLETASGANVLTF.

This clone was seen once. The chain has TRBV18 and TRBJ2-2; 8 bases line up with TRBD1. CDR1 and CDR2 from the germline V gene are KGHSH and LQKENI. V shed 4 bases and J 3 bases; nucleotides not matched to a gene: 4. This CDR3 is 15 amino acids long. The CDR3 DNA sequence: TGTGCCAGCTCACATGGACAGGGAGACACCGGGGAGCTGTTTTTT. Encoded protein: CASSHGQGDTGELFF.

The V call is TRBV21-1, the J call TRBJ2-1; the tabulated D call, TRBD1, remains unverified against the DNA. TRBV21-1 counts as a pseudogene. The CDR3 contains 15 residues. The CDR3 region is CASSKRGQPANEQFF. The CDR3 DNA reads as TGTGCCAGCAGCAAACGGGGACAGCCGGCCAATGAGCAGTTCTTC.

The chain carries TRBV19 and TRBJ1-5; 8 nucleotides match TRBD1. CDR3 length: 16 residues. J was trimmed by 2 bases and V by 6 bases; bases with no gene match: 9. Per the germline V gene, CDR1 is LNHDA and CDR2 is SQIVND (reference sequence). CDR3 region: CASSHGQGRGNQPQHF. In nucleotides, the CDR3 is TGTGCCAGTAGCCATGGACAGGGCAGGGGCAATCAGCCCCAGCATTTT.

This clone was found once. The chain's CDR3 is CASSLEPGTESPNGYTF. The DNA for the CDR3 is TGTGCCAGCAGCTTAGAACCCGGGACAGAAAGTCCTAATGGCTACACCTTC. The V and J genes are TRBV7-2 and TRBJ1-2; TRBD1 matches at 7 bases. Unmatched junction bases numbered 14, after V lost 1 base and J lost 6 bases. This CDR3 region has 17 residues. Germline loops: CDR1 SGHTA, CDR2 FQGNSA.

The J gene is TRBJ1-2, the V gene TRBV7-2, with a weak D call TRBD1 (5 bases). Germline assignment: CDR1 SGHTA and CDR2 FQGNSA. V dropped 1 base and J dropped 3 bases, with 21 bases sitting between them. The CDR3 loop spans 18 amino acids. CDR3 nucleotides: TGTGCCAGCAGCTTAGTCCAGGGCACACCCTCGAAGTACTATGGCTACACCTTC. As protein: CASSLVQGTPSKYYGYTF.

The chain links TRBV29-1 to TRBJ2-7; TRBD1 is a possible D gene (6 bases). This CDR3 comprises 16 residues. V was cut by 0 bases and J by 0 bases, with 15 bases left in between. CDR1 SQVTM and CDR2 ANQGSEA come from the germline V gene. CDR3 sequence reads: CSVEDLQTGGSYEQYF. In DNA, the CDR3 is TGCAGCGTTGAAGATCTTCAGACAGGAGGCTCCTACGAGCAGTACTTC.

The rearrangement joins TRBV9 to TRBJ1-3; a possible D gene is TRBD1 (5 bases). The CDR3 has 16 residues. Per germline, CDR1 SGDLS and CDR2 YYNGEE. V lost 0 bases, J lost 2 bases, and 12 bases lay in between. CDR3 protein: CASSVEEGRTGNTIYF. CDR3 DNA: TGTGCCAGCAGCGTAGAGGAGGGGAGGACTGGAAACACCATATATTTT.

In this sample, this clone turned up once. The V gene is TRBV14, the J gene TRBJ1-2; maybe TRBD1 (5 bases). The CDR3 sequence is 14 residues long. In germline, CDR1 is SGHDN, CDR2 FVKESK. Deletions cut 4 bases from V and 6 bases from J, with 15 bases between. The DNA for the CDR3 is TGTGCCAGCAGCCTTTGGACAACAGTGGATGGCTACACCTTC. Its protein is CASSLWTTVDGYTF.